The present TCR beta chain was sequenced within a study of control samples from healthy donors and cancer patients. The protocol was immunoSEQ multiplex PCR, while the TCRdb copy is restricted to in-frame clones and leaves out a portion. This sample has about 160,000 clones; 96% occur once, and the top ten carry approximately 0.97%. The CDR3 has 15 amino acids. Germline V gene sequence: CDR1 LNHDA, CDR2 SQIVND (reference sequence). V trimming: 4 bases; J trimming: 2 bases; junction bases outside the gene matches: 1. Sequenced sample: blood. The receptor comes from a woman under 40 in good health. The chain is built from TRBV19 and TRBJ2-7; 14 bases map to TRBD2. CDR3 sequence reads: CASSTGLAGAYEQYF. CDR3 in DNA: TGTGCCAGTAGTACGGGACTAGCGGGGGCCTACGAGCAGTACTTC.